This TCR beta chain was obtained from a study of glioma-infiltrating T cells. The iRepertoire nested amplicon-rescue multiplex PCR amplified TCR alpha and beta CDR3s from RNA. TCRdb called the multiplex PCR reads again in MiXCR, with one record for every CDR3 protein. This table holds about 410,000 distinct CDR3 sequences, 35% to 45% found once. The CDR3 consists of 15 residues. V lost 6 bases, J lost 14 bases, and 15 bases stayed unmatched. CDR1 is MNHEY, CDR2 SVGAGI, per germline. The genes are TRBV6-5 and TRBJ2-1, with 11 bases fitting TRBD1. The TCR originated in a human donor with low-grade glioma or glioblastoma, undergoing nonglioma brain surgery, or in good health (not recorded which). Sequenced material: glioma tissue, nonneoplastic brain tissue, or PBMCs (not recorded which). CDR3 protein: CASSSRTGGLEGKFF. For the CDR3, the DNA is TGTGCCAGCAGCTCAAGGACAGGGGGCCTGGAGGGGAAGTTCTTC.